The 24 T cell receptor beta chains presented below share a single source sample, sequenced in a study of blood T cell repertoires in COVID-19. Sequencing used immunoSEQ multiplex PCR; TCRdb keeps in-frame clones, though not all of them. The table records about 160,000 clones, about 90% of them present only once. Input material: peripheral blood. These receptors came from a man aged 25 to 40 with COVID-19, enrolled during active disease.

This clone was seen only once. The gene calls are TRBV4-1 and TRBJ1-1; weak D call: TRBD1 (6 bases). Trimming removed 1 base at V and 6 bases at J, with 18 bases between. The CDR3 spans 16 residues. Per germline, CDR1 MGHRA and CDR2 YSYEKL. CDR3 nucleotides: TGCGCCAGCAGCCAAGGAGGGACCGCAGGGGTGGCTGAAGCTTTCTTT. Translation: CASSQGGTAGVAEAFF.

This clone was recorded only once. The chain links TRBV5-1 to TRBJ1-2; no definite D call. The length of the CDR3 is 13 residues. The germline V and J ends were trimmed by 0 bases and 2 bases, with 5 bases remaining between them. The V gene's germline CDR1 is SGHRS and CDR2 YFSETQ. DNA of the CDR3: TGCGCCAGCAGCTTGGACTCGAACTATGGCTACACCTTC. It yields the protein CASSLDSNYGYTF.

V is TRBV12-3 or TRBV12-4 and J is TRBJ2-7; D gene ambiguous. The CDR3 loop spans 13 amino acids. The germline V and J ends were trimmed by 5 bases and 0 bases, with 8 bases remaining between them. The DNA for the CDR3 is TGTGCCAGCAGTCCTGAGGCCTCCTACGAGCAGTACTTC. This sequence encodes CASSPEASYEQYF.

This CDR3 reads CASSRGVSSYEQYF. Written as DNA, the CDR3 is TGTGCCAGCAGTCGGGGGGTTAGCTCCTACGAGCAGTACTTC. The genes are TRBV27 and TRBJ2-7, with 7 bases aligning to TRBD2. This CDR3 has 14 amino acids. Germline V gene data show CDR1 as MNHEY and CDR2 as SMNVEV (reference sequence). The V and J ends lost 5 bases and 0 bases, in that order; junction bases with no gene match: 4.

J is TRBJ1-1 and V is TRBV10-3, with TRBD1 identical over 10 bases. J gave up 8 bases and V 6 bases, and 9 bases lay outside the gene matches. CDR3 length equals 14 residues. Looked up from germline, CDR1 is ENHRY and CDR2 is SYGVKD. The DNA of the CDR3 is TGTGCCATCAGACCGACAGGGGGCTCCACGGAAGCTTTCTTT. This gives the protein CAIRPTGGSTEAFF.

V gene TRBV2 combines with J gene TRBJ2-5; 15 bases are a match to TRBD2. Germline CDR1 is SNHLY and CDR2 is FYNNEI. CDR3 length: 16 residues. V shed 6 bases and J 4 bases; nucleotides not matched to a gene: 6. DNA of the CDR3: TGTGCCAGCAGAAGGACTAGCGGGGGGGCCCCAGAGACCCAGTACTTC. Translated: CASRRTSGGAPETQYF.

This chain links TRBV5-1 with TRBJ2-3, with 15 nucleotides matching TRBD2. The CDR3 spans 14 residues. From germline, CDR1 is SGHRS and CDR2 YFSETQ. V lost 6 bases and J lost 9; bases outside the gene matches: 5. CDR3 sequence reads: CASNGLAGGQTQYF. The CDR3 DNA reads TGCGCCAGCAACGGACTAGCGGGAGGGCAAACGCAGTATTTT.

The chain is built from TRBV19 and TRBJ2-1, with 15 bases identical to TRBD2. CDR3 length equals 17 residues. Trimming at V came to 5 bases and at J to 4 bases, leaving 6 bases not matched to a gene. Germline V gene lookup returns CDR1 LNHDA and CDR2 SQIVND (reference sequence). In DNA, the CDR3 is TGTGCCAGTAGTCCTCCCGGACTAGCGGGGGGGTACAATGAGCAGTTCTTC. This encodes CASSPPGLAGGYNEQFF. Supplemented by reference TRBV19 and TRBJ2-1, the full variable domain reads DGGITQSPKYLFRKEGQNVTLSCEQNLNHDAMYWYRQDPGQGLRLIYYSQIVNDFQKGDIAEGYSVSREKKESFPLTVTSAQKNPTAFYLCASSPPGLAGGYNEQFFGPGTRLTVL.

J is TRBJ1-5 and V is TRBV6-5; 10 bases are a match to TRBD1. The trim removed 6 bases at V and 1 base at J, leaving 3 bases unmatched. This CDR3 comprises 15 residues. The germline V gene encodes CDR1 MNHEY and CDR2 SVGAGI. In nucleotides, the CDR3 is TGTGCCAGCAGCCGGACAGGGGGGAGCAATCAGCCCCAGCATTTT. Protein product: CASSRTGGSNQPQHF.

The chain couples TRBV7-2 to TRBJ2-7, with 11 bases identical to TRBD2. V lost 3 bases and J lost 3; bases outside the gene matches: 4. Germline loops: CDR1 SGHTA, CDR2 FQGNSA. The CDR3 has 15 residues. The chain's CDR3 is CASSFTSGGFYEQYF. The CDR3, as DNA: TGTGCCAGCAGCTTTACTAGCGGGGGATTCTACGAGCAGTACTTC.

Here the CDR3 DNA reads TGTGCCAGCAGCTTACGGGCAGGGAAGTTTGGGGAAGAAGGGGGCTACACCTTC. The encoded protein is CASSLRAGKFGEEGGYTF. The gene calls are TRBV7-3 and TRBJ1-2; weak D call: TRBD1 (5 bases). Germline CDR1 and CDR2: SGHTA and FQGTGA. This CDR3 has 18 amino acids. V shed 2 bases and J shed 8 bases, with 27 bases lying between them.

In its sample, this clone was seen once. This chain uses TRBV18 with TRBJ1-2; D is perhaps TRBD1 (6 bases). This CDR3 is 14 amino acids long. Trimming pared 3 bases from V and 8 bases from J, leaving 16 bases between. The germline CDR1 and CDR2 sequences are KGHSH and LQKENI. CDR3 region: CASSPQGTALGYTF. The CDR3 nucleotides read TGTGCCAGCTCACCGCAGGGGACGGCCCTGGGCTACACCTTC.

The V gene is TRBV6-5, the J gene TRBJ2-1, with TRBD1 matching over 9 bases. This CDR3 contains 13 residues. The V and J ends lost 11 bases and 6 bases, in that order; junction bases with no gene match: 8. Germline lookup yields CDR1 MNHEY and CDR2 SVGAGI. The CDR3 loop reads CAGTGGAPNEQFF. CDR3 bases: TGTGCCGGAACAGGGGGCGCCCCCAATGAGCAGTTCTTC.

The gene calls are TRBV10-3 and TRBJ2-2; 7 bases are a match to TRBD1. After removal of 4 bases from V and 6 bases from J, the junction contained 11 bases not matched to a gene. Looked up from germline, CDR1 is ENHRY and CDR2 is SYGVKD. There are 16 residues in the CDR3. The CDR3 here is CAISAHDRAQSGELFF. The CDR3 DNA reads TGTGCCATCAGTGCCCACGACAGGGCGCAGTCCGGGGAGCTGTTTTTT.

V gene TRBV5-6 combines with J gene TRBJ1-5; 8 bases are a match to TRBD1. The trim removed 3 bases at V and 8 bases at J, leaving 4 bases unmatched. Germline V CDR1 and CDR2: SGHDT, YYEEEE. The CDR3 loop spans 13 amino acids. CDR3 nucleotide sequence: TGTGCCAGCAGCTCGAGGACAGGGAAGCCCCAGCATTTT. It specifies CASSSRTGKPQHF.

This sequence joins TRBV19 and TRBJ2-1, with D perhaps matching TRBD2 (6 bases). Germline-derived CDR1 and CDR2 are LNHDA and SQIVND (reference sequence). The CDR3 extends over 15 amino acids. The V gene lost 8 bases and the J gene lost 6 bases, with 20 bases spanning the gap. CDR3 DNA sequence: TGTGCCAGTTTATATGAGGAGGGCCCTCCCAATGAGCAGTTCTTC. This codes for CASLYEEGPPNEQFF. Based on the CDR3 plus reference TRBV19 and TRBJ2-1, the full variable domain is DGGITQSPKYLFRKEGQNVTLSCEQNLNHDAMYWYRQDPGQGLRLIYYSQIVNDFQKGDIAEGYSVSREKKESFPLTVTSAQKNPTAFYLCASLYEEGPPNEQFFGPGTRLTVL.

This clone was seen once. The chain carries TRBV2 and TRBJ2-1; 8 nucleotides agree with TRBD1. The CDR3 sequence is 13 residues long. From germline, CDR1 is SNHLY and CDR2 FYNNEI. With V trimmed by 7 bases and J by 3 bases, 2 bases remained unmatched. The CDR3 DNA sequence: TGTGCCAGCACGGGACAGGTCTACAATGAGCAGTTCTTC. Its protein is CASTGQVYNEQFF.

The genes are TRBV3-1 (or the pseudogene TRBV3-2) and TRBJ2-5, with 7 bases lining up with TRBD1. The CDR3 loop spans 16 amino acids. V was clipped by 4 bases and J by 1 base; unmatched bases: 9. Germline V lookup: CDR1 LGHDT, CDR2 YNNKEL (reference sequence). The CDR3 spells CASSPEPTGAQETQYF. In nucleotides, the CDR3 is TGTGCCAGCAGCCCGGAACCAACAGGGGCCCAAGAGACCCAGTACTTC.

The chain carries TRBV9 and TRBJ1-5; D unclear. Trimming left V 3 bases short and J 4 bases short, with 20 bases between. CDR3 length: 17 residues. Germline V lookup: CDR1 SGDLS, CDR2 YYNGEE. The CDR3 nucleotides read TGTGCCAGCAGCGACGACTGGACTCACCCGGGTAATCAGCCCCAGCATTTT. It yields the protein CASSDDWTHPGNQPQHF.

This clone occurred a few times. The V and J genes are TRBV28 and TRBJ2-2; tentatively, D is TRBD2 (6 bases). This CDR3 has 15 residues. The germline CDR1 and CDR2 sequences are MDHEN and SYDVKM. Trimming took 7 bases from V and 3 from J, leaving 15 bases between them. The chain's CDR3 is CASKVPERDTGELFF. For the CDR3, the DNA is TGTGCCAGCAAAGTTCCGGAGCGGGACACCGGGGAGCTGTTTTTT. Looking up the rest from reference TRBV28 and TRBJ2-2 gives the full variable domain: DVKVTQSSRYLVKRTGEKVFLECVQDMDHENMFWYRQDPGLGLRLIYFSYDVKMKEKGDIPEGYSVSREKKERFSLILESASTNQTSMYLCASKVPERDTGELFFGEGSRLTVL.

This chain uses TRBV21-1 with TRBJ2-1; the DNA was not used to check the table's D call, TRBD2. TRBV21-1 is an annotated pseudogene. CDR3 length: 13 amino acids. The CDR3 here is CASTTRTSYEQFF. CDR3 coding DNA: TGTGCCAGCACCACCCGGACTAGCTATGAGCAGTTCTTC.

The CDR3 loop is CSVTGTGKPNEQFF. CDR3 bases: TGCAGCGTAACCGGGACAGGGAAACCCAATGAGCAGTTCTTC. The chain carries TRBV29-1 and TRBJ2-1; 9 bases are shared with TRBD1. V lost 6 bases, J lost 6 bases, and 9 bases stayed unmatched. This CDR3 spans 14 amino acids. CDR1 and CDR2 from the germline V gene are SQVTM and ANQGSEA.

Written as DNA, the CDR3 is TGTGCCAGCAGCCCACAGGGACAGTTCTATGGCTACACCTTC. This gives the protein CASSPQGQFYGYTF. The chain combines TRBV27 with TRBJ1-2; the match to TRBD1 covers 7 bases. In germline, CDR1 is MNHEY, CDR2 SMNVEV (reference sequence). Losses at the gene ends were 6 bases for V and 4 bases for J; bases not matched to a gene: 8. The length of the CDR3 is 14 residues.

J is TRBJ2-1 and V is TRBV6-2 or TRBV6-3, with TRBD1 matching over 8 bases. CDR3 length: 16 amino acids. Per the germline V gene, CDR1 is MNHEY and CDR2 is SVGEGT. The trim removed 6 bases at V and 0 bases at J, leaving 7 bases unmatched. The CDR3 here is CASSKWTGSSYNEQFF. The CDR3 bases are TGTGCCAGCAGCAAATGGACAGGGAGCTCCTACAATGAGCAGTTCTTC.